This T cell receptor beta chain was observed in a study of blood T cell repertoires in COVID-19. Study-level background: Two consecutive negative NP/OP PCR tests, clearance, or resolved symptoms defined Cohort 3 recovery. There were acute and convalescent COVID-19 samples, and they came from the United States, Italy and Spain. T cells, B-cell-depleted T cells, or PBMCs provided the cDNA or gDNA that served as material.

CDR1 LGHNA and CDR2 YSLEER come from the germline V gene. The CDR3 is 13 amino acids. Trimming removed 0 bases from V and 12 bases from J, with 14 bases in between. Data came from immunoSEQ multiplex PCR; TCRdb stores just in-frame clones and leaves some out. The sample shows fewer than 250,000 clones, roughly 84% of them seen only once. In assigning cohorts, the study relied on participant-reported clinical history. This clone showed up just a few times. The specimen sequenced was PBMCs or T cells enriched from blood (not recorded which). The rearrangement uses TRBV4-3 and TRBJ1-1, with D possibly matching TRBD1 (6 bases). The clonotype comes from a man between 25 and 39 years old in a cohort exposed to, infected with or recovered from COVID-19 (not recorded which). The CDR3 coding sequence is TGCGCCAGCAGCCAAGATACCCAGGGGACAACTTTCTTT. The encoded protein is CASSQDTQGTTFF.